This T cell receptor (beta chain) was identified during a study of PD-1 blockade in classical Hodgkin lymphoma. Study findings and constraints: Baseline TCR diversity was reportedly lower in newly diagnosed patients than healthy donors. Whereas CD4+ TCR diversity had risen significantly by C4D1, CD8+ TCR diversity had not.

This clone was seen just once. What it binds is not known. Only in-frame clones appear in the TCRdb table, and some are missing; sequencing was by immunoSEQ multiplex PCR. The sample has fewer than 90,000 clones; under 95% are singletons. The ends were cut back, 6 bases at V and 0 bases at J, with 14 bases in the middle. The CDR3 covers 15 residues. Germline CDR1 MDHEN, CDR2 SYDVKM. No patient escaped relapse after autologous stem cell transplantation, and brentuximab vedotin exposure varied. When best responses were assessed, they were complete response, partial response or progressive disease. The source of this sequence is a human donor with classical Hodgkin lymphoma. The rearrangement uses TRBV28 and TRBJ1-2, with D possibly TRBD1 on 5 matching bases. The sample in question was peripheral blood mononuclear cells (PBMCs), obtained at baseline. CDR3 loop: CASSPDLGANYGYTF. CDR3 DNA: TGTGCCAGCAGCCCCGACCTGGGGGCTAACTATGGCTACACCTTC.